This is a list of T cell receptor beta chains from one sample in a study of T cells expressing NK-cell markers. TCRdb reworked the 5' RACE reads into one entry per CDR3 protein, no DNA. Here the sample table reports 200,000 to 300,000 distinct CDR3 sequences. Sequencing used blood T cells: a sorted CD56 or NKG2C T cell subset, CD4+ or CD8+ T cells, or bulk PBMC T cells (not recorded which). The receptor source for this set is a man aged 18 to 30 in good health. CDR3s include the opening cysteine and the closing phenylalanine or tryptophan.

cdr3_length j_call v_call cdr3_aa
16 TRBJ2-3 TRBV20-1 CSARDPVRASTDTQYF
11 TRBJ2-2 TRBV29-1 CSGGRTGELFF
13 TRBJ2-5 TRBV5-1 CASSLTGAETQYF
15 TRBJ1-6 TRBV27 CASRGQGAYNSPLHF
16 TRBJ1-3 TRBV5-1 CASSIPEASSGNTIYF
14 TRBJ2-1 TRBV4-3 CASSKTGAYNEQFF
12 TRBJ2-2 TRBV6-1 CASSARGRELFF
16 TRBJ2-3 TRBV7-2 CASSLGMGAGADTQYF
12 TRBJ1-1 TRBV7-2 CASSLIGGEAFF
13 TRBJ2-3 TRBV14 CASSPRLSLTQYF
14 TRBJ2-1 TRBV12-3/TRBV12-4 CASSREGLRNEQFF
13 TRBJ2-1 TRBV20-1 CSAYPGRYNEQFF
14 TRBJ1-3 TRBV20-1 CSAQGQSSGNTIYF
17 TRBJ1-1 TRBV6-5 CASSYSRWPGGNTEAFF
16 TRBJ2-2 TRBV5-1 CASSGEPGRASGELFF
15 TRBJ1-5 TRBV6-2/TRBV6-3 CASSYSQAPNQPQHF
13 TRBJ1-2 TRBV29-1 CSVGARLNYGYTF
17 TRBJ2-3 TRBV20-1 CSARDRGGGQPTDTQYF
15 TRBJ2-3 TRBV12-3/TRBV12-4 CASSPSVGATDTQYF
15 TRBJ2-1 TRBV18 CASARTSGSLDEQFF
17 TRBJ2-6 TRBV3-1 CASSQVDRGMWANVLTF
13 TRBJ2-1 TRBV12-3/TRBV12-4 CASRLGQNNEQFF
17 TRBJ2-5 TRBV7-9 CASSLPSGRSLGETQYF
17 TRBJ2-5 TRBV6-2/TRBV6-3 CASSYGGTSGRGETQYF
15 TRBJ2-1 TRBV6-1 CASTRRGQSWDEQFF
15 TRBJ2-7 TRBV7-2 CASSRRGLGQNEQYF
13 TRBJ2-7 TRBV24-1 CATGTGSSYEQYF
13 TRBJ1-5 TRBV12-3/TRBV12-4 CASRWEGNQPQHF
17 TRBJ2-1 TRBV5-5 CASSVGTSGSLRDEQFF
16 TRBJ2-5 TRBV24-1 CATSPSGTGGSETQYF
13 TRBJ2-1 TRBV29-1 CSVDRQGNNEQFF
15 TRBJ2-1 TRBV10-3 CAISHTKLTYNEQFF
16 TRBJ2-1 TRBV11-2 CASSLVASGSYLEQFF
15 TRBJ2-2 TRBV2 CASSGTGEPTGELFF
16 TRBJ2-7 TRBV20-1 CSASDPGSGPSYEQYF
14 TRBJ2-4 TRBV2 CASSLQGGTPVQYF
13 TRBJ2-1 TRBV20-1 CSVYSGRATEQFF
22 TRBJ2-2 TRBV23-1 CASSPPRSTRRCSSANTGELFF
17 TRBJ2-7 TRBV19 CASSASGGTSVIYEQYF
15 TRBJ1-1 TRBV7-9 CASSGRQFMNTEAFF
16 TRBJ2-1 TRBV4-2 CASSQGRSGVNNEQFF
16 TRBJ2-4 TRBV20-1 CSARDRGGVAKNIQYF
14 TRBJ2-5 TRBV5-1 CASSLGGTLETQYF
14 TRBJ2-3 TRBV12-3/TRBV12-4 CASSLFGNADTQYF
14 TRBJ2-1 TRBV29-1 CSAGSGSLYNEQFF
12 TRBJ2-7 TRBV7-2 CASSTTRYEQYF
16 TRBJ2-1 TRBV12-3/TRBV12-4 CASSFYGTSVGNEQFF
13 TRBJ2-3 TRBV5-1 CASSLGGRDTQYF
14 TRBJ2-7 TRBV20-1 CSAPGKVSPHEQYF
16 TRBJ2-1 TRBV11-2 CASSYRTGVVLDEQFF
13 TRBJ1-2 TRBV12-3/TRBV12-4 CASSFDRNYGYTF
14 TRBJ1-6 TRBV12-3/TRBV12-4 CASSTQGSNSPLHF
14 TRBJ2-1 TRBV4-2 CASSQGWGGNEQFF